A single sample is the source of the 16 T cell receptor beta chains below, sequenced in a study of patients and donors after allogeneic stem cell transplantation. One entry per CDR3 protein, called by TCRdb with MiXCR from the RT-PCR reads. The sample has about 26,000 distinct CDR3 sequences, roughly 8% seen once; the top ten hold about half. Sequenced sample: blood, either unsorted or a sorted T cell fraction (not recorded which). The receptor set was obtained from a human donor who was either an allogeneic HSCT recipient or a stem cell or donor lymphocyte infusion donor (not recorded which). It is not recorded whose cells these are; they may come from a transplant donor.

In its sample, this clonotype was seen many times. The chain employs TRBV7-9 and TRBJ1-5; 7 nucleotides agree with TRBD1. V dropped 5 bases and J dropped 7; count of bases not matched to a gene: 8. The V gene's germline CDR1 is SEHNR and CDR2 FQNEAQ (reference sequence). The CDR3 is 14 residues long. The CDR3 spells CASSPDAGGQPQHF. The CDR3 DNA follows: TGTGCCAGCAGCCCCGACGCAGGGGGACAGCCCCAGCATTTT.

About this clonotype: This clone may be a read error of a much larger clone one base away. V and J are TRBV2 and TRBJ2-1, with a weak D call TRBD1 (6 bases). Germline CDR1 SNHLY, CDR2 FYNNEI. The CDR3 runs 14 residues. The V end was cut by 6 bases, the J end by 5 bases, with 14 bases between. The CDR3 region is CASSPGQRNNEQFF. The CDR3 region has the DNA TGTGCCAGCAGCCCCGGACAGCGAAACAATGAGCAGTTCTTC.

This clonotype was seen repeatedly, ten times or more. This chain uses TRBV12-3 or TRBV12-4 with TRBJ2-2; possibly TRBD1 or TRBD2 for D (6 bases each). The CDR3 length is 16 residues. The germline V and J ends were trimmed by 1 base and 7 bases, with 16 bases remaining between them. CDR3 region: CASSLVPGARGGELFF. CDR3 nucleotides: TGTGCCAGCAGTTTAGTTCCGGGGGCGCGTGGCGGGGAGCTGTTTTTT.

This clonotype was detected only a few times. V is TRBV4-1 and J is TRBJ1-1; maybe TRBD1 (6 bases). V lost 4 bases, J lost 8 bases, and 14 bases lay in between. Germline CDR1 MGHRA, CDR2 YSYEKL. CDR3 length equals 13 residues. This CDR3 reads CASSRGGGGEAFF. The CDR3 region has the DNA TGCGCCAGCAGCCGGGGGGGCGGAGGGGAAGCTTTCTTT.

This chain uses TRBV28 with TRBJ2-7, with 11 bases identical to TRBD1. CDR3 size: 15 residues. The J segment lost 4 bases and the V segment lost 4 bases, leaving 6 bases of the junction unmatched. Per germline, CDR1 MDHEN and CDR2 SYDVKM. In DNA form, the CDR3 reads TGTGCCAGCAGTTCCTCCGGGACAGGGGGATACGAGCAGTACTTC. Translated, it gives CASSSSGTGGYEQYF.

This clonotype showed up many times. V is TRBV18 and J is TRBJ1-3, with 7 bases aligning to TRBD1. The ends lost 0 bases at V and 4 bases at J; junction bases unmatched: 3. Germline V CDR1 and CDR2: KGHSH, LQKENI. This CDR3 spans 15 amino acids. CDR3 loop: CASSPPLGGGNTIYF. The CDR3 nucleotides read TGTGCCAGCTCACCACCGCTAGGGGGCGGAAACACCATATATTTT.

The gene calls are TRBV28 and TRBJ2-2; possible D gene TRBD2, 7 bases. The CDR3 extends over 15 amino acids. CDR1 and CDR2 from the germline V gene are MDHEN and SYDVKM. V dropped 4 bases and J dropped 7 bases, with 16 bases sitting between them. CDR3 region: CASSSFQGRDGELFF. CDR3 DNA: TGTGCCAGCAGTTCCTTCCAGGGGAGGGACGGGGAGCTGTTTTTT. Full variable domain (remainder filled in from reference TRBV28 and TRBJ2-2): DVKVTQSSRYLVKRTGEKVFLECVQDMDHENMFWYRQDPGLGLRLIYFSYDVKMKEKGDIPEGYSVSREKKERFSLILESASTNQTSMYLCASSSFQGRDGELFFGEGSRLTVL.

In its sample, this clonotype was seen many times. The chain joins TRBV25-1 to TRBJ2-3; D is ambiguous. The V and J ends lost 7 bases and 2 bases respectively, with 7 bases between them. Germline assignment: CDR1 MGHDK and CDR2 SYGVNS. The CDR3 has 12 amino acids. DNA of the CDR3: TGTGCCAGCAAGACGGACACAGATACGCAGTATTTT. It translates to CASKTDTDTQYF.

This clonotype was seen only a few times. V and J are TRBV11-3 and TRBJ2-1; 8 bases agree with TRBD1. CDR3 size: 13 residues. V lost 7 bases and J lost 8; bases outside the gene matches: 7. Germline V gene sequence: CDR1 SGHNT, CDR2 YENEEA. The CDR3 region has the DNA TGTGCCAGCACCAAAGACAGGGGCGATGAGCAGTTCTTC. This sequence encodes CASTKDRGDEQFF.

This clonotype has more than one count but fewer than ten. The chain joins TRBV11-2 to TRBJ2-4, with unresolved D. Germline loops: CDR1 SGHAT, CDR2 FQNNGV. Trimming removed 5 bases from V and 6 bases from J, with 20 bases in between. The CDR3 runs to 16 residues. The CDR3 sequence is CASSPWTMTVANIQYF. The CDR3 coding sequence is TGTGCCAGCAGCCCCTGGACCATGACTGTGGCAAACATTCAGTACTTC.

The J gene is TRBJ1-6, the V gene TRBV7-9; a possible D gene is TRBD1 (5 bases). Between the trimmed V and J ends, which lost 1 base and 9 bases, there was a span of 10 bases. The CDR3 runs to 14 residues. Germline V gene data show CDR1 as SEHNR and CDR2 as FQNEAQ (reference sequence). The CDR3 sequence: CASSLVGVGSPLHF. For the CDR3, the DNA is TGTGCCAGCAGCTTAGTAGGGGTTGGTTCACCCCTCCACTTT.

This clonotype appeared a few times. The V and J genes are TRBV5-1 and TRBJ2-7, with 8 bases fitting TRBD1. Germline V gene sequence: CDR1 SGHRS, CDR2 YFSETQ. The CDR3 has 14 amino acids. Trimming removed 7 bases from V and 2 bases from J; junction bases left unmatched: 8. In DNA, the CDR3 is TGCGCCAGCTCGGAAGGGACAGGTCCCTACGAGCAGTACTTC. This codes for CASSEGTGPYEQYF.

The sample holds a few counts of this clonotype. CDR3: CSARDGFPKDTQYF. In nucleotides, the CDR3 is TGCAGTGCTAGAGATGGTTTCCCCAAAGATACGCAGTATTTT. This chain uses TRBV20-1 with TRBJ2-3, with D hard to call. The CDR3 length is 14 residues. V lost 0 bases to trimming and J lost 5 bases, with 12 bases between them. Germline CDR1 and CDR2: DFQATT and SNEGSKA (reference sequence).

This clonotype was picked up many times. This chain uses TRBV4-1 with TRBJ2-2; TRBD2 agrees at 15 bases. Germline V gives CDR1 MGHRA, CDR2 YSYEKL. CDR3 length: 18 amino acids. Trimming cost V 0 bases and J 5 bases; bases outside gene matches: 4. The CDR3 bases are TGCGCCAGCAGCCAAGAAGGACTAGCGGGAGGGGAGACCGGGGAGCTGTTTTTT. It is translated as CASSQEGLAGGETGELFF.

This clonotype was seen ten or more times. The chain carries TRBV4-1 and TRBJ1-1; no firm D call. The CDR3 sequence is 15 residues long. V gave up 1 base and J gave up 0 bases, with 9 bases separating them. CDR1 and CDR2 (germline): MGHRA, YSYEKL. CDR3 region: CASSQGEQLNTEAFF. The CDR3 coding sequence is TGCGCCAGCAGCCAAGGCGAGCAATTGAACACTGAAGCTTTCTTT.

This clonotype has ten or more counts. V is TRBV7-9 and J is TRBJ1-5; D unclear. The CDR3 is 13 residues long. Trimming shortened V by 3 bases and J by 3 bases, and 6 bases separated the two germline ends. The germline V gene has CDR1 SEHNR and CDR2 FQNEAQ (reference sequence). CDR3: CASSLADNQPQHF. CDR3 in DNA: TGTGCCAGCAGCTTGGCAGACAATCAGCCCCAGCATTTT.